Sequencing of this T cell receptor beta chain was carried out in a study of cytomegalovirus exposure and HLA in healthy donors. On the study more broadly: Both the approximately 120 validation repertoires and the 666 first-cohort repertoires used the same platform, as reported by a later analysis.

Assay: immunoSEQ multiplex PCR; the TCRdb copy retains only in-frame clones and omits some. Of 100,000 to 150,000 clones in the sample, roughly nine tenths were seen once. Notes on the study in general: The tendency of first-cohort TCR clusters to co-occur in the 120 validation repertoires was the finding of a later analysis. According to the study, roughly 160 TCR beta chains were cytomegalovirus-associated.

The donors were members of the validation cohort comprising roughly 130 subjects, separate from the approximately 670-subject first cohort. A word on this clone: The antigen remains undetermined.

The receptor's source is a woman under 30 in good health and CMV-seronegative. The sample was PBMCs.

The CDR3 sequence is CASSSPGRPGEAFF. As DNA, the CDR3 is TGTGCCAGCAGCTCTCCAGGGAGGCCGGGTGAAGCTTTCTTT. The V gene is TRBV5-4, the J gene TRBJ1-1, with TRBD1 as a possible D gene (5 bases). The CDR3 totals 14 residues. Germline assignment: CDR1 SGHNT and CDR2 YYREEE (reference sequence). The V gene lost 3 bases and the J gene lost 7 bases, with 16 bases spanning the gap.